These 5 T cell receptor beta chains came from one sample sequenced in a study of technical replicates of blood from several donors. Assay used: immunoSEQ multiplex PCR; TCRdb lists only in-frame clones, some missing. The sample gives tens of thousands of clones, around 93% of which show up once; over 4% is in the top ten. Sequenced input: PBMCs. These receptors came from a human donor in good health. Some clones in this sample may be carry-over from other donors' samples.

The rearrangement links TRBV4-3 to TRBJ1-1; TRBD1 agrees at 7 bases. V lost 0 bases, J lost 0 bases, and 4 bases stayed unmatched. Germline CDR1 is LGHNA and CDR2 is YSLEER. CDR3 length: 16 amino acids. DNA of the CDR3: TGCGCCAGCAGCCAAGATATGGGGACAGTGAACACTGAAGCTTTCTTT. It translates to CASSQDMGTVNTEAFF.

This chain links TRBV2 with TRBJ2-5; 7 positions agree with TRBD1. Unmatched junction bases numbered 16, after V lost 1 base and J lost 5 bases. Germline loops: CDR1 SNHLY, CDR2 FYNNEI. The length of the CDR3 is 18 residues. For the CDR3, the DNA is TGTGCCAGCAGTGAAGACTTCCTTATGACAGGGCCGGCGGAGACCCAGTACTTC. Protein: CASSEDFLMTGPAETQYF.

This chain links TRBV7-2 with TRBJ2-1, with D possibly being TRBD2 (6 bases). The V and J ends lost 1 base and 7 bases respectively, with 14 bases between them. CDR1 and CDR2 (germline): SGHTA, FQGNSA. The CDR3 is made up of 15 amino acids. In nucleotides, the CDR3 is TGTGCCAGCAGCTTAGTTGGAGGGGCAGGGAATGAGCAGTTCTTC. Translating it yields CASSLVGGAGNEQFF.

V and J are TRBV5-1 and TRBJ2-5, with 12 bases fitting TRBD2. The CDR3 covers 17 residues. With V trimmed by 4 bases and J by 4 bases, 11 bases remained unmatched. Germline CDR1 SGHRS, CDR2 YFSETQ. The CDR3 sequence is CASSPAPSGGAGETQYF. The CDR3 nucleotides read TGCGCCAGCAGCCCAGCCCCTAGCGGGGGGGCCGGAGAGACCCAGTACTTC.

The rearrangement joins TRBV4-2 to TRBJ2-7; tentative D call: TRBD2 (5 bases). Germline values: CDR1 LGHNA, CDR2 YNFKEQ. V was trimmed by 5 bases and J by 1 base, leaving 12 bases between them. The CDR3 consists of 14 residues. The CDR3 nucleotides read TGTGCCAGCAGCGGGAGCACTAGGTCCTACGAGCAGTACTTC. Protein product: CASSGSTRSYEQYF.